A selection of T cell receptor beta chains follows, all from one sample in a study of PD-1 blockade in classical Hodgkin lymphoma. Sequenced by immunoSEQ multiplex PCR; TCRdb stores in-frame clones only, minus some. The sample has fewer than 30,000 clones, approximately 72% seen once. The source material was peripheral blood mononuclear cells (PBMCs), sampled before the fourth cycle of nivolumab. All receptors come from a human donor with classical Hodgkin lymphoma. The CDR3 runs from the conserved cysteine through the conserved F or W. D genes are given only for firm matches. Some rows mark clone size as missing; the rest say once, few, many or name a class of expanded clone.

few,TRBD1,15,TRBJ2-7,TRBV28,CASMPRGRASYEQYF,TGTGCCAGCATGCCCAGGGGGCGCGCCTCCTACGAGCAGTACTTC
.,TRBD1,15,TRBJ2-5,TRBV6-1,CASSTGTGGRETQYF,TGTGCCAGCAGTACCGGGACAGGGGGCCGGGAGACCCAGTACTTC
.,TRBD2,15,TRBJ2-1,TRBV6-5,CASSYRAGSYNEQFF,TGTGCCAGCAGTTACAGAGCGGGATCCTACAATGAGCAGTTCTTC
few,.,16,TRBJ1-2,TRBV4-2,CASSQEREGLIGGYTF,TGTGCCAGCAGCCAAGAAAGGGAAGGGTTGATCGGTGGCTACACCTTC
.,.,11,TRBJ2-3,TRBV7-9,CASSIRQQQYF,TGTGCCAGCAGCATCCGACAGCAGCAGTATTTT
once,.,12,TRBJ2-7,TRBV7-9,CASSYRDYEQYF,TGTGCCAGCAGCTACAGGGACTACGAGCAGTACTTC
few,.,17,TRBJ2-4,TRBV27,CASRPLGSGVAKNIQYF,TGTGCCAGCAGGCCTTTGGGGAGCGGTGTAGCCAAAAACATTCAGTACTTC
few,.,16,TRBJ1-2,TRBV29-1,CSVADRTSLGGYGYTF,TGCAGCGTCGCCGATCGGACATCACTCGGGGGCTATGGCTACACCTTC
.,TRBD2,17,TRBJ2-3,TRBV4-3,CASSQGKTSGSTDTQYF,TGCGCCAGCAGCCAAGGAAAAACTAGCGGGAGCACAGATACGCAGTATTTT
once,TRBD1,14,TRBJ2-7,TRBV30,CAWSFGTVPYEQYF,TGTGCCTGGAGTTTCGGGACAGTGCCCTACGAGCAGTACTTC
few,.,15,TRBJ1-2,TRBV2,CASPNEGLGAYGYTF,TGTGCCAGCCCGAACGAGGGTTTGGGGGCATATGGCTACACCTTC
.,TRBD1,15,TRBJ1-2,TRBV28,CASSSPHTGAQGYTF,TGTGCCAGCAGTTCCCCCCATACAGGGGCCCAGGGCTACACCTTC
.,.,12,TRBJ2-2,TRBV19,CASRENTGELFF,TGTGCCAGTCGGGAGAACACCGGGGAGCTGTTTTTT
.,TRBD2,17,TRBJ2-3,TRBV4-2,CASSQEGLAGGADTQYF,TGTGCCAGCAGCCAAGAGGGACTAGCGGGGGGAGCAGATACGCAGTATTTT